Below, 9 T cell receptor beta chains from the same sample are listed, as sequenced in a study of blood T cell repertoires in COVID-19. Sequenced by immunoSEQ multiplex PCR; TCRdb stores in-frame clones only, minus some. In the table there are approximately 80,000 clones, about 87% of which are singletons. Sequenced sample: peripheral blood. The receptors here all came from a human donor in a cohort sampled during active COVID-19.

This chain uses TRBV21-1 with TRBJ2-1; TRBD1 is the table's D call, not checked against the DNA. TRBV21-1 constitutes a pseudogene. The CDR3 runs to 15 residues. CDR3 residues: CASTRPGQVYNEQFF. CDR3 sequence (DNA): TGTGCCAGCACGAGACCGGGACAGGTCTACAATGAGCAGTTCTTC.

V usage is TRBV20-1 and J usage is TRBJ2-3, with D possibly TRBD2 on 6 matching bases. The CDR3 sequence is 13 residues long. Looked up from germline, CDR1 is DFQATT and CDR2 is SNEGSKA (reference sequence). Trimming took 3 bases from V and 10 from J, leaving 17 bases between them. Here the CDR3 reads CSASAQLGGSQYF. CDR3 sequence (DNA): TGCAGTGCTAGTGCCCAGCTGGGGGGTTCGCAGTATTTT.

The V call is TRBV5-5, the J call TRBJ2-7; tentatively, D is TRBD1 (5 bases). The V end lost 4 bases, the J end lost 4 bases, and 15 bases lay between the germline ends. In germline, CDR1 is SGHKS, CDR2 YYEKEE (reference sequence). This CDR3 is built from 14 residues. DNA of the CDR3: TGTGCCAGCAGCCCAACAGGTCAGGAATACGAGCAGTACTTC. Residues: CASSPTGQEYEQYF. Filled out from reference TRBV5-5 and TRBJ2-7, the complete variable domain reads DAGVTQSPTHLIKTRGQQVTLRCSPISGHKSVSWYQQVLGQGPQFIFQYYEKEERGRGNFPDRFSARQFPNYSSELNVNALLLGDSALYLCASSPTGQEYEQYFGPGTRLTVT.

As to this clone: The junction does not match germline at one end; this may be a read error. V and J are TRBV4-1 and TRBJ1-2; TRBD1 is a possible D gene (5 bases). The CDR3 is 12 residues long. In germline, CDR1 is MGHRA, CDR2 YSYEKL. CDR3 DNA: TGCGCCAGCAGCCAAGAGGTAGGGACTACAGACTTC. Translating gives CASSQEVGTTDF.

On this clone itself: In the same sample, other DNA sequences code for this CDR3. The chain employs TRBV4-1 and TRBJ1-2; 11 bases are a match to TRBD1. The V and J ends lost 3 bases and 0 bases, in that order; junction bases with no gene match: 3. CDR1 and CDR2 (germline): MGHRA, YSYEKL. The CDR3 runs to 16 residues. The CDR3 nucleotides are TGCGCCAGCAGCCAGCCGGGACAGGGGGCTAACTATGGCTACACCTTC. It translates to CASSQPGQGANYGYTF.

This chain joins TRBV9 and TRBJ1-6, with D hard to call. The V end was cut by 0 bases, the J end by 7 bases, with 11 bases between. There are 15 residues in the CDR3. Germline V lookup: CDR1 SGDLS, CDR2 YYNGEE. CDR3 residues: CASSVDIGGNSPLHF. DNA of the CDR3: TGTGCCAGCAGCGTAGATATAGGCGGAAATTCACCCCTCCACTTT.

In nucleotides, the CDR3 is TGCGCCAGCAGCTCTAACAGCCGCACAGATACGCAGTATTTT. This sequence encodes CASSSNSRTDTQYF. The V call is TRBV5-1, the J call TRBJ2-3, with no clear D. Germline V gene sequence: CDR1 SGHRS, CDR2 YFSETQ. The CDR3 has 14 amino acids. The V end was cut by 3 bases, the J end by 1 base, with 9 bases between.

The chain recombines TRBV14 with TRBJ1-3; TRBD1 matches at 8 bases. Germline loops: CDR1 SGHDN, CDR2 FVKESK. Germline trimming cut 2 bases from V and 2 bases from J; bases unmatched to any gene: 8. This CDR3 comprises 17 residues. The CDR3 bases are TGTGCCAGCAGCCAAAACTACGGACAGGGTGCTGGAAACACCATATATTTT. It codes for CASSQNYGQGAGNTIYF.

The chain recombines TRBV5-1 with TRBJ2-6; possible D gene TRBD1, 6 bases. V was clipped by 4 bases and J by 2 bases, with 13 bases between them. This CDR3 region has 16 residues. Germline CDR1 reads SGHRS; CDR2 reads YFSETQ. CDR3 protein: CASSITGSPGANVLTF. As DNA, the CDR3 is TGCGCCAGCAGCATAACAGGGAGCCCTGGGGCCAACGTCCTGACTTTC. Supplemented by reference TRBV5-1 and TRBJ2-6, the full variable domain reads KAGVTQTPRYLIKTRGQQVTLSCSPISGHRSVSWYQQTPGQGLQFLFEYFSETQRNKGNFPGRFSGRQFSNSRSEMNVSTLELGDSALYLCASSITGSPGANVLTFGAGSRLTVL.